Shown below are 32 T cell receptor beta chains from a single sample sequenced in a study of cytomegalovirus exposure and HLA in healthy donors. Primers for the PCR totalled 60 Vbeta and 13 Jbeta. Assay: immunoSEQ multiplex PCR; the TCRdb copy retains only in-frame clones and omits some. This sample carries 200,000 to 250,000 clones, with 1.1% going to the ten biggest clones. Sequenced: PBMCs. The receptors were gathered from a girl aged 2 to 10 in good health and CMV-seropositive.

The J gene is TRBJ2-3, the V gene TRBV2, with a weak D call TRBD2 (5 bases). Trimming shortened V by 10 bases and J by 4 bases, and 6 bases separated the two germline ends. The CDR3 is 10 residues long. The germline V gene has CDR1 SNHLY and CDR2 FYNNEI. Here the CDR3 reads CANGADTQYF. CDR3 nucleotides: TGTGCCAACGGGGCAGATACGCAGTATTTT. Drawing the rest from reference TRBV2 and TRBJ2-3, the complete variable domain is EPEVTQTPSHQVTQMGQEVILRCVPISNHLYFYWYRQILGQKVEFLVSFYNNEISEKSEIFDDQFSVERPDGSNFTLKIRSTKLEDSAMYFCANGADTQYFGPGTRLTVL.

The CDR3: CSVAWEGKTQYF. DNA of the CDR3: TGCAGCGTCGCATGGGAGGGTAAGACCCAGTACTTC. The chain has TRBV29-1 and TRBJ2-5, with TRBD2 matching over 7 bases. The V segment lost 6 bases and the J segment 6 bases; nucleotides outside the gene matches: 7. The germline CDR1 and CDR2 sequences are SQVTM and ANQGSEA. The CDR3 totals 12 residues.

The V call is TRBV7-6, the J call TRBJ2-1, with D unresolved. CDR1 SGHVS and CDR2 FNYEAQ come from the germline V gene. This CDR3 region has 15 residues. Trimming took off 5 bases at V and 9 bases at J, with 20 bases between the two ends. DNA for the CDR3: TGTGCCAGCAGCCTGAAAAAAGGAGAATCAAGTGAGCAGTTCTTC. Translating gives CASSLKKGESSEQFF.

J is TRBJ1-2 and V is TRBV28; no definite D call. The CDR3 sequence is 15 residues long. The germline V gene has CDR1 MDHEN and CDR2 SYDVKM. V lost 2 bases, J lost 4 bases, and 14 bases lay in between. The CDR3 sequence is CASSLRPPAIYGYTF. Here the CDR3 DNA reads TGTGCCAGCAGTTTAAGGCCCCCAGCGATCTATGGCTACACCTTC.

The CDR3 DNA reads as TGTGCCAGCAGCGGGGAGGCCGCGAACACTGAAGCTTTCTTT. This translates into CASSGEAANTEAFF. V is TRBV7-2 and J is TRBJ1-1, with D uncertain. The CDR3 is 14 residues long. Per germline, CDR1 SGHTA and CDR2 FQGNSA. V was clipped by 5 bases and J by 1 base, with 11 bases between them.

The chain combines TRBV5-1 with TRBJ2-7; the match to TRBD2 covers 7 bases. CDR3 size: 15 residues. Germline V gene lookup returns CDR1 SGHRS and CDR2 YFSETQ. The V gene end was trimmed by 4 bases and the J gene end by 3 bases; junction bases not matched to a gene: 10. The CDR3 DNA follows: TGCGCCAGCAGCCTTCTTCGATCGGGAGGCTACGAGCAGTACTTC. Translated: CASSLLRSGGYEQYF.

The CDR3 sequence: CASSRQGAGGYTF. DNA of the CDR3: TGTGCCAGCAGCAGACAGGGGGCGGGTGGCTACACCTTC. The rearrangement joins TRBV25-1 to TRBJ1-2; 10 bases fit TRBD1. The CDR3 totals 13 residues. CDR1 MGHDK and CDR2 SYGVNS come from the germline V gene. V dropped 6 bases and J dropped 7; count of bases not matched to a gene: 5.

This rearrangement joins TRBV7-6 to TRBJ1-4; possible D gene TRBD1, 5 bases. The V gene lost 5 bases and the J gene lost 3 bases, with 16 bases spanning the gap. This CDR3 is built from 16 residues. Per germline, CDR1 SGHVS and CDR2 FNYEAQ. The CDR3 nucleotides are TGTGCCAGCAGCCGGTTTGGGGCTTTGGCTAATGAAAAACTGTTTTTT. Its translation: CASSRFGALANEKLFF.

With respect to this clone: The sample contains more than one DNA sequence encoding this CDR3. This chain connects TRBV28 to TRBJ1-1; no definite D call. The V gene lost 3 bases and the J gene lost 2 bases, with 4 bases spanning the gap. Germline V gives CDR1 MDHEN, CDR2 SYDVKM. This CDR3 spans 12 amino acids. CDR3 DNA: TGTGCCAGCAGTTTCCTAAACACTGAAGCTTTCTTT. Its translation: CASSFLNTEAFF.

The chain recombines TRBV2 with TRBJ2-1, with 10 bases lining up with TRBD2. The CDR3 sequence is 13 residues long. CDR1 SNHLY and CDR2 FYNNEI come from the germline V gene. The junction had 2 bases not matched to a gene; V was cut back by 2 bases and J by 10 bases. CDR3 in amino acids: CASSEQREGEQFF. In DNA form, the CDR3 reads TGTGCCAGCAGTGAACAGCGGGAGGGGGAGCAGTTCTTC.

The chain joins TRBV6-1 to TRBJ2-3; D might be TRBD2 (5 bases). Germline loops: CDR1 MNHNS, CDR2 SASEGT. The CDR3 extends over 15 amino acids. Trimming cost V 1 base and J 2 bases, with 10 bases left between them. Written as DNA, the CDR3 is TGTGCCAGCAGTGAAGGTGTCCGGGACACAGATACGCAGTATTTT. Protein product: CASSEGVRDTDTQYF.

V gene TRBV29-1 combines with J gene TRBJ2-1; 10 bases map to TRBD2. V lost 6 bases, J lost 5 bases, and 7 bases stayed unmatched. The CDR3 is 14 residues long. Germline values: CDR1 SQVTM, CDR2 ANQGSEA. CDR3 nucleotides: TGCAGCGTCTCCGGACTAGCGGATCACAATGAGCAGTTCTTC. Its protein is CSVSGLADHNEQFF.

The J gene is TRBJ2-5, the V gene TRBV14; D gene uncertain. CDR3 length: 11 amino acids. Germline V gene lookup returns CDR1 SGHDN and CDR2 FVKESK. V lost 3 bases and J 5 bases, leaving 4 bases between the germline ends. In DNA form, the CDR3 reads TGTGCCAGCAGCCATAGTGAGACCCAGTACTTC. Translation: CASSHSETQYF.

The rearrangement joins TRBV6-5 to TRBJ1-4, with 9 bases identical to TRBD1. This CDR3 region has 15 residues. Germline assignment: CDR1 MNHEY and CDR2 SVGAGI. Germline trimming cut 5 bases from V and 5 bases from J; bases unmatched to any gene: 6. The CDR3 DNA reads TGTGCCAGCAGTCGCTCCGGGACAGGGAATGAAAAACTGTTTTTT. The encoded protein is CASSRSGTGNEKLFF.

This chain links TRBV7-9 with TRBJ2-2; TRBD1 matches 12 bases. V was clipped by 5 bases and J by 7 bases; unmatched bases: 8. Germline-derived CDR1 and CDR2 are SEHNR and FQNEAQ (reference sequence). The length of the CDR3 is 16 residues. In DNA, the CDR3 is TGTGCCAGCAGCCAATTTGGGACAGGGGGCGGCGGGGAGCTGTTTTTT. This sequence encodes CASSQFGTGGGGELFF.

The rearrangement uses TRBV7-9 and TRBJ2-2; 7 bases agree with TRBD1. This CDR3 is built from 19 residues. Germline values: CDR1 SEHNR, CDR2 FQNEAQ (reference sequence). The ends lost 0 bases at V and 2 bases at J; junction bases unmatched: 12. CDR3 nucleotides: TGTGCCAGCAGCTTAGCTCTTGGGATGGGACAGACTAACACCGGGGAGCTGTTTTTT. Protein: CASSLALGMGQTNTGELFF.

The CDR3 DNA reads TGTGCCAGCAGCCGGGGGGACAGGGGTATAGTCGAGCAGTACTTC. Protein product: CASSRGDRGIVEQYF. This rearrangement joins TRBV6-5 to TRBJ2-7; 10 nucleotides align to TRBD1. J lost 6 bases, V lost 6 bases, and 11 bases had no gene match. From germline, CDR1 is MNHEY and CDR2 SVGAGI. This CDR3 spans 15 amino acids.

The J gene is TRBJ2-7, the V gene TRBV11-1; no reliable D call. The CDR3 extends over 12 amino acids. CDR1 and CDR2 (germline): SGHAT, FQDESV (reference sequence). Trimming removed 6 bases at V and 2 bases at J, with 8 bases between. The CDR3 DNA reads as TGTGCCAGCAGGAATACACCCTACGAGCAGTACTTC. It yields the protein CASRNTPYEQYF.

The rearrangement joins TRBV6-5 to TRBJ1-5; 11 bases line up with TRBD1. Per germline, CDR1 MNHEY and CDR2 SVGAGI. The CDR3 has 14 residues. V was pared by 6 bases and J by 6 bases, with 4 bases of the junction left unmatched. CDR3 amino acids: CASSPDRGPQPQHF. The CDR3 DNA is TGTGCCAGCAGCCCGGACAGGGGGCCTCAGCCCCAGCATTTT.

Remarks on this clone: Within the sample, other DNA sequences also encode this same CDR3. This chain joins TRBV5-4 and TRBJ2-7; 9 bases agree with TRBD1. CDR3 length equals 14 residues. V dropped 0 bases and J dropped 2; count of bases not matched to a gene: 0. The germline V gene encodes CDR1 SGHNT and CDR2 YYREEE (reference sequence). CDR3 nucleotide sequence: TGTGCCAGCAGCTTGGGACAGGGGGCCTACGAGCAGTACTTC. It specifies CASSLGQGAYEQYF.

The V and J genes are TRBV5-8 and TRBJ1-1; no definite D call. CDR1 and CDR2 (germline): SGHTS, YDEGEE. Trimming removed 4 bases from V and 0 bases from J, with 7 bases in between. The CDR3 sequence is 13 residues long. The CDR3, as DNA: TGTGCCAGCAGCCCGAGATTGAACACTGAAGCTTTCTTT. It yields the protein CASSPRLNTEAFF.

The genes are TRBV28 and TRBJ2-7; D perhaps matches TRBD2 (6 bases). Germline CDR1 and CDR2: MDHEN and SYDVKM. V lost 5 bases and J lost 6, with 20 bases in between. This CDR3 has 15 amino acids. CDR3: CASSRTGRLGGEQYF. The CDR3, as DNA: TGTGCCAGCAGTAGGACGGGGAGGTTGGGGGGCGAGCAGTACTTC.

The rearrangement uses TRBV5-1 and TRBJ2-1; TRBD2 matches 7 bases. The germline V gene has CDR1 SGHRS and CDR2 YFSETQ. CDR3 length: 18 amino acids. V was clipped by 2 bases and J by 2 bases; unmatched bases: 13. CDR3 amino acids: CASSFKVAGIIAYNEQFF. Written as DNA, the CDR3 is TGCGCCAGCAGCTTTAAGGTAGCGGGTATTATAGCCTACAATGAGCAGTTCTTC.

The genes are TRBV7-6 and TRBJ2-3, with 9 bases that match TRBD1. The CDR3 loop spans 15 amino acids. The V and J ends lost 3 bases and 3 bases, in that order; junction bases with no gene match: 4. Germline CDR1 and CDR2: SGHVS and FNYEAQ. The CDR3, as DNA: TGTGCCAGCAGCTTGGGACAGGGTACAACAGATACGCAGTATTTT. It is translated as CASSLGQGTTDTQYF.

The rearrangement uses TRBV27 and TRBJ1-5; tentatively, D is TRBD1 (5 bases). Trimming shortened V by 1 base and J by 4 bases, and 8 bases separated the two germline ends. This CDR3 spans 14 amino acids. Germline loops: CDR1 MNHEY, CDR2 SMNVEV (reference sequence). CDR3: CASSLWAGNQPQHF. The CDR3 coding sequence is TGTGCCAGCAGTTTATGGGCAGGGAATCAGCCCCAGCATTTT.

The chain combines TRBV5-1 with TRBJ1-1; the D gene is possibly TRBD1 (5 bases). Trimming removed 7 bases at V and 8 bases at J, with 21 bases between. CDR3 length equals 14 residues. Germline assignment: CDR1 SGHRS and CDR2 YFSETQ. The CDR3 protein is CASAVLDSTLEAFF. CDR3 DNA: TGCGCCAGCGCTGTATTAGACAGCACTCTCGAAGCTTTCTTT.

Concerning this clone: The same CDR3 also results from other DNA sequences found in this sample. This rearrangement joins TRBV2 to TRBJ2-1; weak D call: TRBD2 (5 bases). Germline CDR1 and CDR2: SNHLY and FYNNEI. The CDR3 totals 14 residues. V lost 3 bases, J lost 8 bases, and 14 bases lay in between. The CDR3 nucleotides read TGTGCCAGCAGTGATGGGCTAGCAAAGGATGAGCAGTTCTTC. It yields the protein CASSDGLAKDEQFF.

V gene TRBV27 combines with J gene TRBJ2-7; 9 positions match TRBD2. This CDR3 has 16 amino acids. CDR1 MNHEY and CDR2 SMNVEV come from the germline V gene (reference sequence). The J segment lost 3 bases and the V segment lost 5 bases, leaving 11 bases of the junction unmatched. CDR3: CASSHQEGLAVYEQYF. The CDR3 DNA reads TGTGCCAGCAGTCACCAGGAGGGACTAGCTGTCTACGAGCAGTACTTC.

This chain connects TRBV29-1 to TRBJ1-4, with D unclear. The CDR3 is made up of 11 amino acids. CDR1 and CDR2 from the germline V gene are SQVTM and ANQGSEA. V was clipped by 4 bases and J by 7 bases, with 7 bases between them. CDR3 in amino acids: CSVGESEKLFF. The DNA of the CDR3 is TGCAGCGTTGGAGAGAGTGAAAAACTGTTTTTT.

The chain links TRBV5-1 to TRBJ1-6; weak D call: TRBD1 (6 bases). The CDR3 has 14 amino acids. Germline values: CDR1 SGHRS, CDR2 YFSETQ. The V and J ends lost 6 bases and 7 bases respectively, with 14 bases between them. CDR3 loop: CASNRGGTNSPLHF. The CDR3 nucleotides read TGCGCCAGCAACAGAGGGGGAACCAATTCACCCCTCCACTTT.

J is TRBJ1-1 and V is TRBV4-1; D ambiguous. Germline CDR1 MGHRA, CDR2 YSYEKL. CDR3 length equals 13 residues. V lost 1 base and J 2 bases, leaving 5 bases between the germline ends. The CDR3 spells CASSQGRNTEAFF. DNA of the CDR3: TGCGCCAGCAGCCAAGGGAGAAACACTGAAGCTTTCTTT.

The chain links TRBV6-6 to TRBJ2-5; 10 bases line up with TRBD1. Unmatched junction bases numbered 3, after V lost 5 bases and J lost 0 bases. Germline lookup yields CDR1 MNHNY and CDR2 SVGAGI (reference sequence). The CDR3 runs 15 residues. The CDR3 region is CASSPGQGNQETQYF. For the CDR3, the DNA is TGTGCCAGCAGTCCGGGACAGGGGAACCAAGAGACCCAGTACTTC.